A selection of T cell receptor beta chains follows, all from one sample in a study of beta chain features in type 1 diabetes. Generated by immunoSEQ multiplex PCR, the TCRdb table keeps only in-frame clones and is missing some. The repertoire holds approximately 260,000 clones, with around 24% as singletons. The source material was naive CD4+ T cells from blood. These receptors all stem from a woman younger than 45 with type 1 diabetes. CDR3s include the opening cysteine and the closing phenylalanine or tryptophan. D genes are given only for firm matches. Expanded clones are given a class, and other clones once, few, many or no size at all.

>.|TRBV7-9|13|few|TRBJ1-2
TGTGCCAGCAGCTTAGGAGCAAACTATGGCTACACCTTC
CASSLGANYGYTF
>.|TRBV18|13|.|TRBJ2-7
TGTGCCAGCTCACCAGGCGGAACCTACGAGCAGTACTTC
CASSPGGTYEQYF
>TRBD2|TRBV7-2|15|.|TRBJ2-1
TGTGCCAGCAGCCCCCGACTAGCGCAAAACAATGAGCAGTTCTTC
CASSPRLAQNNEQFF
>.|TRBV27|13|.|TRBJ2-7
TGTGCCAGCAGTTTTTCGAGCTCCTACGAGCAGTACTTC
CASSFSSSYEQYF
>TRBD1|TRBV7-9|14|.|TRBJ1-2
TGTGCCAGCAGCTTAATGGGGACAGGGGACGGCTACACCTTC
CASSLMGTGDGYTF
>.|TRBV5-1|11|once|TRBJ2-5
TGCGCCAGCAAGGAGTTGGAGACCCAGTACTTC
CASKELETQYF
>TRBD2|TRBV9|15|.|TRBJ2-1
TGTGCCAGCAGCCTCCGACTAGCCCCGGGCGGTGAGCAGTTCTTC
CASSLRLAPGGEQFF
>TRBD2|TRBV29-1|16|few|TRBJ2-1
TGCAGCGTTGAAGGGCCCACTAGCGGGAGGTTCAATGAGCAGTTCTTC
CSVEGPTSGRFNEQFF
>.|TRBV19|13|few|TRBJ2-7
TGTGCCAGTAGTATCGGGTACTCCTACGAGCAGTACTTC
CASSIGYSYEQYF
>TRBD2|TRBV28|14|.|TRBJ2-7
TGTGCCAGCACCAAACCGGGACTAGGCTACGAGCAGTACTTC
CASTKPGLGYEQYF
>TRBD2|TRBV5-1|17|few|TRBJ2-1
TGCGCCAGCAGCTTGCCGTCTAGCGGGAGTGGGTACAATGAGCAGTTCTTC
CASSLPSSGSGYNEQFF
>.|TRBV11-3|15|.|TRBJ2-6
TGTGCCAGCAGCTTAGATGTGTCAGGGGCCAACGTCCTGACTTTC
CASSLDVSGANVLTF
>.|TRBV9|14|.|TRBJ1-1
TGTGCCAGCAGCGTACGGGACACGGACACTGAAGCTTTCTTT
CASSVRDTDTEAFF
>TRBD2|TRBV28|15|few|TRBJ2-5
TGTGCCAGCAGACAAACTGGGACCGGGGGGAGGACCCAGTACTTC
CASRQTGTGGRTQYF
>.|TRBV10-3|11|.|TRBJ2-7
TGTGCCATCAGTGAGACTTACGAGCAGTACTTC
CAISETYEQYF
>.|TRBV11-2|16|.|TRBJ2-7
TGTGCCAGCAGCTTAGTCCCGCTAGCGAGCCCTTACGAGCAGTACTTC
CASSLVPLASPYEQYF
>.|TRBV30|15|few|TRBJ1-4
TGTGCCTGGAGTCTCACCCGGGCAACTAATGAAAAACTGTTTTTT
CAWSLTRATNEKLFF
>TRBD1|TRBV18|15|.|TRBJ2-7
TGTGCCAGCTCACCACCCGGACAGGCGCTCTACGAGCAGTACTTC
CASSPPGQALYEQYF
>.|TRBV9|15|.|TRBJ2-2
TGTGCCAGCAGCGGGGGGGAGTTGATCACCGGGGAGCTGTTTTTT
CASSGGELITGELFF
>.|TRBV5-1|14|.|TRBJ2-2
TGCGCCAGCAGCTACTGGCAGGGCACCGGGGAGCTGTTTTTT
CASSYWQGTGELFF
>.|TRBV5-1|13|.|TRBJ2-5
TGCGCCAGCAGCACCGACAGACAAGAGACCCAGTACTTC
CASSTDRQETQYF
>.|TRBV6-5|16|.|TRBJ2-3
TGTGCCAGCAGTTATTCAGGGGTAGGGGGCACAGATACGCAGTATTTT
CASSYSGVGGTDTQYF
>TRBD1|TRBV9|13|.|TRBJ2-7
TGTGCCAGCAGCGTAGGGCAGGGGGACGAGCAGTACTTC
CASSVGQGDEQYF